The 11 T cell receptor beta chains below were found in one sample sequenced in a study of blood T cell repertoires in COVID-19. Measured with immunoSEQ multiplex PCR; TCRdb has only the in-frame clones, and not every one. Found here are around 68,000 clones, 70% to 85% of them singletons; the top ten hold 15% to 20%. The specimen sequenced was peripheral blood. The receptors come from a man older than 75 with active COVID-19.

J is TRBJ1-4 and V is TRBV21-1; the table's D call, TRBD1, has no DNA check behind it. TRBV21-1 is listed as a pseudogene. This CDR3 comprises 15 residues. The CDR3 protein is CASKKMGALNEKLFF. The DNA for the CDR3 is TGTGCCAGCAAAAAAATGGGGGCCCTTAATGAAAAACTGTTTTTT.

In this sample, this clone turned up a few times. The chain joins TRBV30 to TRBJ2-5, with 11 nucleotides matching TRBD2. CDR3 size: 16 residues. CDR1 and CDR2 from the germline V gene are GTSNPN and SVGIG (reference sequence). V was pared by 2 bases and J by 2 bases, with 7 bases of the junction left unmatched. Here the CDR3 reads CAWSRFSGRGQETQYF. The CDR3 region has the DNA TGTGCCTGGAGTCGGTTTAGCGGGAGGGGGCAAGAGACCCAGTACTTC.

This clone is medium-sized. The rearrangement joins TRBV5-1 to TRBJ1-2, with TRBD1 identical over 10 bases. CDR1 SGHRS and CDR2 YFSETQ come from the germline V gene. V dropped 0 bases and J dropped 3; count of bases not matched to a gene: 11. There are 18 residues in the CDR3. The CDR3 DNA reads as TGCGCCAGCAGCTTGGGATGGACAGGGGGGATAGCAGACTATGGCTACACCTTC. This translates into CASSLGWTGGIADYGYTF.

The chain is built from TRBV6-2 or TRBV6-3 and TRBJ1-2; D unresolved. Trimming shortened V by 4 bases and J by 7 bases, and 28 bases separated the two germline ends. The CDR3 totals 18 residues. The germline V gene has CDR1 MNHEY and CDR2 SVGEGT. The CDR3 loop is CASSSPPRGSGSRGGYTF. The DNA of the CDR3 is TGTGCCAGCAGTTCGCCACCGAGAGGGTCCGGATCCCGTGGTGGCTACACCTTC.

The rearrangement uses TRBV7-3 and TRBJ2-1; 8 nucleotides agree with TRBD2. Germline-derived CDR1 and CDR2 are SGHTA and FQGTGA. The junction had 8 bases not matched to a gene; V was cut back by 5 bases and J by 2 bases. The CDR3 spans 16 residues. CDR3 region: CASSQQAGVTYNEQFF. The CDR3 DNA is TGTGCCAGCAGCCAACAAGCGGGGGTGACCTACAATGAGCAGTTCTTC.

The rearrangement joins TRBV2 to TRBJ2-4; possibly TRBD2 for D (5 bases). The length of the CDR3 is 14 residues. Germline CDR1 SNHLY, CDR2 FYNNEI. The V end lost 7 bases, the J end lost 0 bases, and 10 bases lay between the germline ends. CDR3 nucleotide sequence: TGTGCCAGCATCCTCGGACTAGCCAAAAACATTCAGTACTTC. It yields the protein CASILGLAKNIQYF. The full variable domain, rest sourced from reference TRBV2 and TRBJ2-4, is EPEVTQTPSHQVTQMGQEVILRCVPISNHLYFYWYRQILGQKVEFLVSFYNNEISEKSEIFDDQFSVERPDGSNFTLKIRSTKLEDSAMYFCASILGLAKNIQYFGAGTRLSVL.

The gene calls are TRBV27 and TRBJ2-7; D is possibly TRBD1 (6 bases). From germline, CDR1 is MNHEY and CDR2 SMNVEV (reference sequence). CDR3 length equals 13 residues. V was pared by 5 bases and J by 6 bases, with 14 bases between. CDR3 sequence reads: CASSLFTGSEQYF. The DNA for the CDR3 is TGTGCCAGCAGTCTTTTCACAGGGAGCGAGCAGTACTTC.

This sequence joins TRBV19 and TRBJ2-5, with TRBD1 matching 7 bases. The CDR3 is made up of 15 amino acids. J lost 0 bases, V lost 3 bases, and 4 bases had no gene match. Germline-derived CDR1 and CDR2 are LNHDA and SQIVND (reference sequence). The CDR3 DNA follows: TGTGCCAGTAGTATGGGGGACAGAAACCAAGAGACCCAGTACTTC. Its translation: CASSMGDRNQETQYF.

The rearrangement uses TRBV4-2 and TRBJ2-7; 9 bases line up with TRBD2. V dropped 0 bases and J dropped 3; count of bases not matched to a gene: 18. The CDR3 consists of 20 residues. Germline V gene sequence: CDR1 LGHNA, CDR2 YNFKEQ. CDR3 in amino acids: CASSQDRRKAGGNGGYEQYF. CDR3 nucleotide sequence: TGTGCCAGCAGCCAAGATAGGCGAAAAGCGGGAGGAAACGGAGGCTACGAGCAGTACTTC.

This clone has just a few counts. The CDR3 DNA reads as TGTGCCAGCAGCGTAGATTTAGCGGACACCGGGGAGCTGTTTTTT. This sequence encodes CASSVDLADTGELFF. The chain carries TRBV9 and TRBJ2-2; a weak D match, TRBD2 (6 bases). CDR1 and CDR2 (germline): SGDLS, YYNGEE. The CDR3 covers 15 residues. V lost 0 bases, J lost 3 bases, and 9 bases lay in between. The variable domain in full, with the rest retrieved from reference TRBV9 and TRBJ2-2, is DSGVTQTPKHLITATGQRVTLRCSPRSGDLSVYWYQQSLDQGLQFLIQYYNGEERAKGNILERFSAQQFPDLHSELNLSSLELGDSALYFCASSVDLADTGELFFGEGSRLTVL.

This rearrangement joins TRBV6-1 to TRBJ2-3, with TRBD1 identical over 9 bases. The germline V gene encodes CDR1 MNHNS and CDR2 SASEGT. This CDR3 comprises 13 residues. With 3 bases clipped from V and 8 bases from J, the junction kept 3 bases outside the gene matches. CDR3 sequence reads: CASSDTGGGTQYF. CDR3 DNA sequence: TGTGCCAGCAGTGATACAGGGGGCGGTACGCAGTATTTT.